The entry below describes one TCR beta chain. Its antigen remains unidentified. About 30,000 T cell genomes, or roughly 200 ng DNA, went into the sorted-subset replicate PCRs. Libraries were prepared by immunoSEQ multiplex PCR; TCRdb keeps only in-frame clonotypes and omits some of them. The table lists hundreds of thousands of clones, approximately 79% of them singletons. This entry belongs to a study of shared clonotypes between healthy human individuals. Study conclusions and caveats: Sequencing depth was expected to influence donor clonotype sharing. Clonotypes shared by all four sorted-subset donors had higher generation probabilities than non-shared clonotypes.

Germline V lookup: CDR1 SGHRS, CDR2 YFSETQ. The CDR3 spans 13 residues. The V end lost 4 bases, the J end lost 2 bases, and 8 bases lay between the germline ends. The chain uses TRBV5-1 and TRBJ2-3; possible D gene TRBD2, 6 bases. The clonotype originates from a woman in her 30s in good health. Material: memory CD4+ T cells sorted from blood. Subset: CD45RA-negative fraction. CDR3 DNA sequence: TGCGCCAGCAGCAGGGACTTCACAGATACGCAGTATTTT. Amino acids: CASSRDFTDTQYF.